This T cell receptor (beta chain) was identified in a study of response to subunit inactivated influenza vaccine. Points from the study as a whole: The authors suggested that few new T cells are recruited per seasonal influenza vaccination.

MiXCR, applied by TCRdb to the RT-PCR reads, yields one record per CDR3 protein. Among about 700,000 distinct CDR3 sequences listed, around 14% were seen once. About this clonotype itself: The antigen remains undetermined.

The sequence was collected from a middle-aged man who received an inactivated influenza vaccine. The starting material was PBMCs from blood, obtained around 14 days before vaccination.

CDR3 protein: CASSLSNLGGFQYF. DNA of the CDR3: TGTGCCAGCAGTTTATCGAACCTTGGGGGATTCCAGTACTTC. The chain employs TRBV27 and TRBJ2-7; the D gene could be TRBD1 or TRBD2 (5 bases each). This CDR3 spans 14 amino acids. Trimming took off 0 bases at V and 10 bases at J, with 16 bases between the two ends. Germline loops: CDR1 MNHEY, CDR2 SMNVEV (reference sequence).